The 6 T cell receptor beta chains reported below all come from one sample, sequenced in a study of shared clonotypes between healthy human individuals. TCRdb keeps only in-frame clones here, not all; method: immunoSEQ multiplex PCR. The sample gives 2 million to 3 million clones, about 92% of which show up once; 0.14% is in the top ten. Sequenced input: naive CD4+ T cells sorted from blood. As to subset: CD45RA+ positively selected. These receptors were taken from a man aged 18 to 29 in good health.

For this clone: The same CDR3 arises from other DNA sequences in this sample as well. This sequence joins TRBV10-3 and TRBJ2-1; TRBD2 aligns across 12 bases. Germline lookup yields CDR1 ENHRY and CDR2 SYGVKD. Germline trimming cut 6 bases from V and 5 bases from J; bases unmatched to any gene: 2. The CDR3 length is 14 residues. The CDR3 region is CAISRLAGDNEQFF. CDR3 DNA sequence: TGTGCCATCAGCCGACTAGCGGGAGACAATGAGCAGTTCTTC.

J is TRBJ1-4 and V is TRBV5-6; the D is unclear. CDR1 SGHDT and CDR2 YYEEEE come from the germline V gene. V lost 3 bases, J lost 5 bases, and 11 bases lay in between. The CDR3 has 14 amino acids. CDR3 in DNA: TGTGCCAGCAGCTCAGAGCTACAGAATGAAAAACTGTTTTTT. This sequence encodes CASSSELQNEKLFF.

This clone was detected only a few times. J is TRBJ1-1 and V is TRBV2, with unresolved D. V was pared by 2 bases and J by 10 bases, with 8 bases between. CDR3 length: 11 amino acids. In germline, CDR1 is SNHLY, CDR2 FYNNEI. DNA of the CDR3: TGTGCCAGCAGTGAAAGGACGGGAGCTTTCTTT. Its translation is CASSERTGAFF.

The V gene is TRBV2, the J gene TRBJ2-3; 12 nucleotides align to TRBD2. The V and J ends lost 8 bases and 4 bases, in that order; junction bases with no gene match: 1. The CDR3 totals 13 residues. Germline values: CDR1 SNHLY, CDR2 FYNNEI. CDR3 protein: CASSSGGADTQYF. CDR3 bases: TGTGCCAGCTCTAGCGGGGGGGCAGATACGCAGTATTTT.

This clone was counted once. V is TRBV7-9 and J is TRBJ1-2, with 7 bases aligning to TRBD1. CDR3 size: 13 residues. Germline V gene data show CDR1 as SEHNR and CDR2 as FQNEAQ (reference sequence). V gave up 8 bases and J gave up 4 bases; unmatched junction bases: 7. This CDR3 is CASGRQGGYGYTF. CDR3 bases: TGTGCCAGCGGCCGTCAGGGGGGCTATGGCTACACCTTC.

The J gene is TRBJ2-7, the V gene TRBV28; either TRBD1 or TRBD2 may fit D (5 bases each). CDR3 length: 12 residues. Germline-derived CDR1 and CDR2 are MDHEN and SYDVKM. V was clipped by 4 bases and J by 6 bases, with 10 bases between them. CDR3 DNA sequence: TGTGCCAGCAGTTCCGGGGCAGGCGAGCAGTACTTC. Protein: CASSSGAGEQYF.